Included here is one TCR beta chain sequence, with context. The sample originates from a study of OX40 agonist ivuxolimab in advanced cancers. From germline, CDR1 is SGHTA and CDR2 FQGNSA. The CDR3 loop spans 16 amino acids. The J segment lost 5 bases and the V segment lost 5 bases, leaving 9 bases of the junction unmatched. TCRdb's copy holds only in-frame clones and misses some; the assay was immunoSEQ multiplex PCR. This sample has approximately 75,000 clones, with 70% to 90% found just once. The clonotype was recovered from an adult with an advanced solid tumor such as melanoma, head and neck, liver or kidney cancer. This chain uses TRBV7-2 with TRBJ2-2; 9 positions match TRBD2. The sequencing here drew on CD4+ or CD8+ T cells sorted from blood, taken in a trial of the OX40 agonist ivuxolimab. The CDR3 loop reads CASSPVPSGITGELFF. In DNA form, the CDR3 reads TGTGCCAGCAGCCCCGTGCCTAGCGGGATTACCGGGGAGCTGTTTTTT.